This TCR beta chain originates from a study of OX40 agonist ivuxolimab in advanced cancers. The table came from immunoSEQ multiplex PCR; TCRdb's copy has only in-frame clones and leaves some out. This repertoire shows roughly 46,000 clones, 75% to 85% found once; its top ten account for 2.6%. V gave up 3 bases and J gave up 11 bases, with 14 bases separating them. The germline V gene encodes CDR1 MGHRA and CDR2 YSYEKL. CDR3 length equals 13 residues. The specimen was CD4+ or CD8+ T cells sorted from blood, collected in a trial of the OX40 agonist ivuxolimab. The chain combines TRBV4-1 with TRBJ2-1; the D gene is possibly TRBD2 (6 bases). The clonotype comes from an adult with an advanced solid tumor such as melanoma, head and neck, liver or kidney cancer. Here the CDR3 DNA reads TGCGCCAGCAGCCAGCTGTTTACTAGCAAGCAGTTCTTC. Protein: CASSQLFTSKQFF.